This T cell receptor beta chain was recorded in a study of shared clonotypes between healthy human individuals. Study results and limitations: A handful of donors showed sharing of around 5% of naive CD4 clonotypes.

Concerning this clone: Its antigen remains unknown.

Every immunoSEQ plate was one replicate of a subset's evenly spread DNA. Clones were read by immunoSEQ multiplex PCR, and TCRdb kept only the in-frame ones, dropping some. The repertoire holds about 2,500,000 clones, with around 90% as singletons. Healthy HIV-negative adults with no recent acute infections or vaccinations were recruited as donors. The CD4+ fraction was divided into a CD45RA+ naive subset and a CD45RA-negative memory subset. This receptor was obtained from a man aged 18-30 years in good health. Sample: naive CD4+ T cells sorted from blood. Regarding subset: CD45RA+ positively selected.

The CDR3 DNA is TGTGCCAGCAGTTACTCCGGCAGCCCTTCCTACGAGCAGTACTTC. Amino acids: CASSYSGSPSYEQYF. The chain joins TRBV6-6 to TRBJ2-7; D is unclear. V lost 0 bases and J lost 1, with 10 bases in between. This CDR3 contains 15 residues. CDR1 and CDR2 (germline): MNHNY, SVGAGI (reference sequence).